This T cell receptor (beta chain) was observed in a study of blood T cell repertoires in COVID-19. Overall study context: Spain, Italy and the United States supplied samples that represented acute and convalescent COVID-19.

How the authors handled the data: For nucleated cells, counts were estimated from reference gene primer amplification. Sequencing used immunoSEQ multiplex PCR; TCRdb keeps in-frame clones, though not all of them. That table gives V, J and clone size, and the DNA gave D and trimming. The repertoire has 40,000 or so clones, 80% to 90% of them found once; the top ten carry approximately 9.1%. The germline V gene has CDR1 LGHDT and CDR2 YNNKEL (reference sequence). Trimming cost V 1 base and J 0 bases, with 13 bases left between them. There are 18 residues in the CDR3. The chain uses TRBV3-1 (or the pseudogene TRBV3-2) and TRBJ2-6, with D unclear. Sequencing input: peripheral blood. The origin of this receptor is a man aged 55 to 70 in a cohort sampled during active COVID-19. The CDR3 sequence: CASSQAGSVFSGANVLTF. DNA of the CDR3: TGTGCCAGCAGCCAAGCTGGCAGCGTCTTCTCTGGGGCCAACGTCCTGACTTTC.